Below are 4 T cell receptor beta chains sequenced from a single sample in a study of cytomegalovirus exposure and HLA in healthy donors. PCR used 60 Vbeta primers and 13 Jbeta primers. TCRdb's copy holds only in-frame clones and misses some; the assay was immunoSEQ multiplex PCR. The data show about 100,000 clones, with under 80% seen just once and under 5.5% held by the top ten. The sequencing input was PBMCs. Source of these receptors: a woman under 30 in good health and CMV-seropositive.

The chain recombines TRBV30 with TRBJ2-5, with 9 bases fitting TRBD1. Germline-derived CDR1 and CDR2 are GTSNPN and SVGIG (reference sequence). Germline trimming cut 5 bases from V and 4 bases from J; bases unmatched to any gene: 5. The CDR3 has 13 amino acids. The CDR3 coding sequence is TGTGCCTGGGAGACAGGGGGGGGAGAGACCCAGTACTTC. It is translated as CAWETGGGETQYF.

This sequence joins TRBV4-3 and TRBJ2-1; 8 nucleotides align to TRBD1. V dropped 4 bases and J dropped 1; count of bases not matched to a gene: 3. CDR3 length: 15 residues. From germline, CDR1 is LGHNA and CDR2 YSLEER. The CDR3 nucleotides are TGCGCCAGCAGCCCAGGACAGGGTTCCTACAATGAGCAGTTCTTC. Translated, it gives CASSPGQGSYNEQFF.

V usage is TRBV29-1 and J usage is TRBJ2-3, with D possibly matching TRBD1 (6 bases). The CDR3 has 12 amino acids. Per the germline V gene, CDR1 is SQVTM and CDR2 is ANQGSEA. V was cut by 7 bases and J by 4 bases, with 12 bases left in between. DNA for the CDR3: TGCAGCGGTATACGGACAGCAGATACGCAGTATTTT. Encoded protein: CSGIRTADTQYF.

The chain has TRBV7-2 and TRBJ2-7; 11 positions agree with TRBD2. Germline CDR1 is SGHTA and CDR2 is FQGNSA. Trimming cost V 3 bases and J 5 bases; bases outside gene matches: 9. The CDR3 spans 16 residues. This chain's CDR3 is CASSFQLLAGANEQYF. CDR3 DNA: TGTGCCAGCAGCTTCCAGTTACTAGCGGGAGCGAACGAGCAGTACTTC.